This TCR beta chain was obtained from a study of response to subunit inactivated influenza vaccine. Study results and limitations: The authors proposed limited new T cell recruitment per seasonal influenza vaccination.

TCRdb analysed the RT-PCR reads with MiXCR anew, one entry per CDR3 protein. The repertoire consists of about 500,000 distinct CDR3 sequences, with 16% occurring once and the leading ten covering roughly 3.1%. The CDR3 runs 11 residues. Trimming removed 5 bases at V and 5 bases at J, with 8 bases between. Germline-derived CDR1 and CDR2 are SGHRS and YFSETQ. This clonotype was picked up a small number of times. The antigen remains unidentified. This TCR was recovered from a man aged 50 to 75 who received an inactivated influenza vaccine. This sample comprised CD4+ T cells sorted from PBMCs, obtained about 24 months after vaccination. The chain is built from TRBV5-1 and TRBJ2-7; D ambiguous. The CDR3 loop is CASRQTDEQYF. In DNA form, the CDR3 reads TGCGCCAGCAGGCAAACCGACGAGCAGTACTTC.